A single sample is the source of the 7 T cell receptor beta chains below, sequenced in a study of monozygotic twins with inflammatory bowel disease. From the 5' RACE reads, TCRdb lists one entry per CDR3 protein and no DNA. In all, the sample yields approximately 400,000 distinct CDR3 sequences. Sequencing was performed on blood. The source is a human donor with ulcerative colitis or Crohn's disease, or a healthy co-twin of an affected twin (not recorded which).

V is TRBV5-1 and J is TRBJ2-7; the TRBD1 assignment by TCRdb is unverifiable without DNA. Germline CDR1 reads SGHRS; CDR2 reads YFSETQ. CDR3 length: 17 amino acids. The chain's CDR3 is CASSLAGGQDFRREQYF.

The CDR3 sequence: CASRRQGTAGELFF. The chain uses TRBV5-6 and TRBJ2-2; TCRdb gives TRBD1 as the D gene, but with no DNA this cannot be confirmed. The CDR3 extends over 14 amino acids. Germline V gives CDR1 SGHDT, CDR2 YYEEEE.

This chain joins TRBV11-3 and TRBJ1-2; the D call from TCRdb, TRBD1, cannot be confirmed without DNA. This CDR3 region has 14 residues. The V gene's germline CDR1 is SGHNT and CDR2 YENEEA. CDR3 region: CASSLDRQGYGYTF.

This chain uses TRBV10-3 with TRBJ2-2. Germline-derived CDR1 and CDR2 are ENHRY and SYGVKD. The CDR3 runs to 12 residues. The CDR3 region is CAISEVPGELFF.

The V gene is TRBV28, the J gene TRBJ1-2. This CDR3 has 15 amino acids. Germline CDR1 and CDR2: MDHEN and SYDVKM. The CDR3 sequence is CASSKAGTRDYGYTF.

This sequence joins TRBV5-4 and TRBJ1-3; no DNA is available, so the TRBD1 call from TCRdb remains unchecked. Germline loops: CDR1 SGHNT, CDR2 YYREEE (reference sequence). There are 15 residues in the CDR3. CDR3 amino acids: CASSQGGTSGNTIYF.

The chain joins TRBV20-1 to TRBJ2-5; TCRdb's D gene call, TRBD1, goes unchecked for lack of DNA. CDR3 length equals 13 residues. Germline CDR1 and CDR2: DFQATT and SNEGSKA (reference sequence). CDR3 loop: CSARRDREETQYF.